A single sample is the source of the 16 T cell receptor beta chains below, sequenced in a study of neurological immune-mediated disorders. TCRdb itself ran the 5' RACE reads through MiXCR, one entry per CDR3 protein. Among roughly 16,000 distinct CDR3 sequences listed, 7% to 9.5% were seen once. The sequencing sample was made of CD8+ T cells from blood. The receptors come from a man in his fifties or sixties in good health.

This clonotype was recorded at least ten times. The CDR3, as DNA: TGTGCCAGCAACACAGGGGATGTGGAGACCCAGTACTTC. Protein product: CASNTGDVETQYF. The J gene is TRBJ2-5, the V gene TRBV6-1, with 7 bases fitting TRBD1. The V gene end was trimmed by 7 bases and the J gene end by 5 bases; junction bases not matched to a gene: 7. Germline CDR1 reads MNHNS; CDR2 reads SASEGT. This CDR3 comprises 13 residues.

This clonotype came up many times. The chain is built from TRBV5-1 and TRBJ2-3; D is ambiguous. The CDR3 is 16 amino acids. Germline CDR1 SGHRS, CDR2 YFSETQ. V lost 2 bases, J lost 3 bases, and 16 bases lay in between. The CDR3 reads CASSLDAGVGTDTQYF. CDR3 DNA: TGCGCCAGCAGCTTAGACGCTGGGGTGGGGACAGATACGCAGTATTTT.

The gene calls are TRBV7-9 and TRBJ2-1, with D unclear. The CDR3 spans 13 residues. Germline V gene sequence: CDR1 SEHNR, CDR2 FQNEAQ (reference sequence). V was shortened by 1 base and J by 5 bases, with 6 bases between the two germline ends. The CDR3 loop is CASSLGLHNEQFF. The CDR3, as DNA: TGTGCCAGCAGCTTAGGCCTTCACAATGAGCAGTTCTTC.

This clonotype has more than one count but fewer than ten. This chain connects TRBV10-3 to TRBJ2-1; D is unclear. V was shortened by 4 bases and J by 2 bases, with 12 bases between the two germline ends. Germline assignment: CDR1 ENHRY and CDR2 SYGVKD. The CDR3 sequence is 15 residues long. The CDR3: CAISAALEAYNEQFF. CDR3 coding DNA: TGTGCCATCAGTGCCGCTCTTGAGGCCTACAATGAGCAGTTCTTC.

This clonotype was counted a few times. J is TRBJ2-1 and V is TRBV7-2; the D is unclear. The ends were cut back, 5 bases at V and 4 bases at J, with 9 bases in the middle. Germline CDR1 and CDR2: SGHTA and FQGNSA. CDR3 length: 13 residues. CDR3 coding DNA: TGTGCCAGCAGCCTTCTAGGGTACAATGAGCAGTTCTTC. Residues: CASSLLGYNEQFF.

There are many counts of this clonotype. The chain carries TRBV20-1 and TRBJ2-3, with TRBD2 matching 7 bases. Germline CDR1 and CDR2: DFQATT and SNEGSKA (reference sequence). After removal of 2 bases from V and 0 bases from J, the junction contained 11 bases not matched to a gene. The CDR3 length is 17 residues. CDR3 in amino acids: CSARPRWDYLSTDTQYF. The CDR3 DNA is TGCAGTGCTAGACCCAGATGGGACTATCTCAGCACAGATACGCAGTATTTT.

This clonotype was seen repeatedly, ten times or more. The chain uses TRBV27 and TRBJ2-7; D gene uncertain. The germline gives CDR1 MNHEY, CDR2 SMNVEV (reference sequence). The V end lost 3 bases, the J end lost 5 bases, and 14 bases lay between the germline ends. CDR3 size: 14 residues. Here the CDR3 DNA reads TGTGCCAGCAGTTTGGCTCTGGGGTACCACGAGCAGTACTTC. Protein sequence: CASSLALGYHEQYF.

This clonotype appeared many times. V gene TRBV30 combines with J gene TRBJ2-7, with D perhaps TRBD2 (7 bases). This CDR3 spans 16 amino acids. V was shortened by 1 base and J by 0 bases, with 16 bases between the two germline ends. Germline V CDR1 and CDR2: GTSNPN, SVGIG (reference sequence). CDR3 protein: CAWSALGGTSSYEQYF. CDR3 coding DNA: TGTGCCTGGAGTGCCCTCGGGGGGACAAGCTCCTACGAGCAGTACTTC.

This clonotype was picked up many times. The rearrangement joins TRBV5-1 to TRBJ2-1; D perhaps matches TRBD1 (5 bases). The CDR3 extends over 16 amino acids. Per the germline V gene, CDR1 is SGHRS and CDR2 is YFSETQ. Trimming shortened V by 1 base and J by 0 bases, and 11 bases separated the two germline ends. The CDR3 spells CASSLWGGSSYNEQFF. CDR3 sequence (DNA): TGCGCCAGCAGCTTGTGGGGCGGAAGCTCCTACAATGAGCAGTTCTTC.

This clonotype was observed at least ten times. V is TRBV14 and J is TRBJ2-1; D might be TRBD1 (6 bases). This CDR3 has 13 amino acids. Trimming stripped 2 bases from V and 9 bases from J, with 11 bases between. Germline V gives CDR1 SGHDN, CDR2 FVKESK. CDR3 sequence (DNA): TGTGCCAGCAGCCAAATCACCAGGGGTGAGCAGTTCTTC. It encodes CASSQITRGEQFF.

Ten or more counts support this clonotype. This chain joins TRBV6-1 and TRBJ1-1; TRBD1 matches 8 bases. Per germline, CDR1 MNHNS and CDR2 SASEGT. J gave up 3 bases and V 1 base, and 4 bases lay outside the gene matches. The CDR3 sequence is 15 residues long. CDR3 sequence (DNA): TGTGCCAGCAGTGAAGGGACAGGGATTGACACTGAAGCTTTCTTT. Protein: CASSEGTGIDTEAFF.

This clonotype was recorded many times. The chain couples TRBV29-1 to TRBJ1-4, with no clear D. This CDR3 is built from 12 residues. CDR1 is SQVTM, CDR2 ANQGSEA, per germline. V was cut by 4 bases and J by 12 bases, with 15 bases left in between. This CDR3 reads CSVVTIAAELFF. CDR3 in DNA: TGCAGCGTTGTAACGATTGCCGCAGAACTGTTTTTT.

In its sample, this clonotype was seen many times. V is TRBV6-1 and J is TRBJ1-5, with 8 bases identical to TRBD1. The CDR3 is 18 amino acids. V lost 4 bases, J lost 2 bases, and 13 bases stayed unmatched. Germline lookup yields CDR1 MNHNS and CDR2 SASEGT. DNA of the CDR3: TGTGCCAGCAGTGTGGACAGGGTCCATGGGGGGGGCAATCAGCCCCAGCATTTT. Amino acid sequence: CASSVDRVHGGGNQPQHF.

This clonotype was counted at least ten times. The rearrangement joins TRBV27 to TRBJ2-5, with 7 bases that match TRBD1. Losses at the gene ends were 1 base for V and 3 bases for J; bases not matched to a gene: 5. From germline, CDR1 is MNHEY and CDR2 SMNVEV (reference sequence). The CDR3 runs 15 residues. The CDR3 coding sequence is TGTGCCAGCAGTTTATACGCCAGGGGGAAAGAGACCCAGTACTTC. Translating it yields CASSLYARGKETQYF.

This clonotype was counted ten times or more. The DNA for the CDR3 is TGTGCCAGCAGACCCCTCGCGGATACGCAGTATTTT. Translating it yields CASRPLADTQYF. J is TRBJ2-3 and V is TRBV6-5; D remains unclear. This CDR3 is 12 amino acids long. Germline V CDR1 and CDR2: MNHEY, SVGAGI. The V and J ends lost 6 bases and 6 bases respectively, with 10 bases between them.

Ten or more counts support this clonotype. The rearrangement uses TRBV5-1 and TRBJ2-1, with D possibly being TRBD2 (5 bases). The CDR3 sequence is 13 residues long. Germline V lookup: CDR1 SGHRS, CDR2 YFSETQ. V lost 2 bases and J 10 bases, leaving 13 bases between the germline ends. CDR3 residues: CASSFAGVDEQFF. The CDR3, as DNA: TGCGCCAGCAGCTTTGCCGGGGTGGACGAGCAGTTCTTC.